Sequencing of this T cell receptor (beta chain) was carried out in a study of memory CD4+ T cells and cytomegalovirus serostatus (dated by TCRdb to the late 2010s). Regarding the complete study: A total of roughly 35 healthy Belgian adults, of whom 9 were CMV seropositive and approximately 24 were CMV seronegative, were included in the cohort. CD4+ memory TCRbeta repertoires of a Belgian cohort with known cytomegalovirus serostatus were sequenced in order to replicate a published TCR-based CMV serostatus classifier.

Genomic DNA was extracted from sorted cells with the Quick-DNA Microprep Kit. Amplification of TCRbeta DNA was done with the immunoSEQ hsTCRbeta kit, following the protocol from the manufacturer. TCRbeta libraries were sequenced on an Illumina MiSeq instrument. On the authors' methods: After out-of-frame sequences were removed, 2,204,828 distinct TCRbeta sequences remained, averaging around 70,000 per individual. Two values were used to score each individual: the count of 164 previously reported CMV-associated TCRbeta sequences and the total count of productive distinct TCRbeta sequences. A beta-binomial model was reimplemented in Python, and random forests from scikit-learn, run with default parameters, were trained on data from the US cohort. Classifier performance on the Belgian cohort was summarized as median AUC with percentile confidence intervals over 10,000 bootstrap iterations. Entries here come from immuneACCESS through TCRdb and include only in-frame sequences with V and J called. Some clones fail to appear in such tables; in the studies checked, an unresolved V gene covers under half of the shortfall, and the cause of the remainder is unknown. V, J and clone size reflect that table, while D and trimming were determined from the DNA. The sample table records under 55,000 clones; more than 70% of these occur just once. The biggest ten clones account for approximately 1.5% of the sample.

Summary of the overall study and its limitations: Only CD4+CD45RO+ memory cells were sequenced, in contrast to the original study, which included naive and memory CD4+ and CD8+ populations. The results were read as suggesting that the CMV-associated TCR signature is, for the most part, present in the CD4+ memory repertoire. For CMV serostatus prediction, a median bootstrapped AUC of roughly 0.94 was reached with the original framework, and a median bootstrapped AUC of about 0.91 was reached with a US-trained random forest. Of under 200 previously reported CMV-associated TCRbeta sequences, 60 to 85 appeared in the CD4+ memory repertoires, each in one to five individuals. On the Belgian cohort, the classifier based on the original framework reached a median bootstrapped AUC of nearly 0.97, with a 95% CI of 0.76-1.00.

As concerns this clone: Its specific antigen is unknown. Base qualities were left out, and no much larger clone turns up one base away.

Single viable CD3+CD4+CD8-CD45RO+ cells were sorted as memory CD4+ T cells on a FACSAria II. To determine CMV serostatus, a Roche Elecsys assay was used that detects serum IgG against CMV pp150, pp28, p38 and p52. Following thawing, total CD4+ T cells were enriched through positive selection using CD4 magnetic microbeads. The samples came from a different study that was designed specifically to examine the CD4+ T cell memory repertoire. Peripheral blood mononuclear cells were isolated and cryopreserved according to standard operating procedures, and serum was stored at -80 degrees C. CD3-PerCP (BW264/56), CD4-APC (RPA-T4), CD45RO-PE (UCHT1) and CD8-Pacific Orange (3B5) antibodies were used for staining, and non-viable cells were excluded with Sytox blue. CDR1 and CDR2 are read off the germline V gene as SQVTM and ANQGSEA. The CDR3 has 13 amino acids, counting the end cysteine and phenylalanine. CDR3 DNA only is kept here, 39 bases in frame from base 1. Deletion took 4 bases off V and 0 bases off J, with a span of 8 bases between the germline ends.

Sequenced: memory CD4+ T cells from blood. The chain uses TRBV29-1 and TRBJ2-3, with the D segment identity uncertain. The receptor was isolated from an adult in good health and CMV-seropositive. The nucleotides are TGCAGCGTTGGAATCTCTAGCACAGATACGCAGTATTTT. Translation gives CSVGISSTDTQYF.